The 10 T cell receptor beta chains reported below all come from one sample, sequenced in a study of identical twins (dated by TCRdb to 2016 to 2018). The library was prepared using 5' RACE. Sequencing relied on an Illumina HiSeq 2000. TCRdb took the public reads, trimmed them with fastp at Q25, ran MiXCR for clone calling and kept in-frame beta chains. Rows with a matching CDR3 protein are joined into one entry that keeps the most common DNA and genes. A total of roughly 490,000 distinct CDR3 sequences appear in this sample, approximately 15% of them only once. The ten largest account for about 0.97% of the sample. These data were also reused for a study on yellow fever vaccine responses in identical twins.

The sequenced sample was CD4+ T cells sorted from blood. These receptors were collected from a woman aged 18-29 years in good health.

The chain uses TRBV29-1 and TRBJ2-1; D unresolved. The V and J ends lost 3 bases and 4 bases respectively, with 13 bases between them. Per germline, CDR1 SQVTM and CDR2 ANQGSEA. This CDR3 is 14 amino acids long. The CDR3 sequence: CSVDRGLGYNEQFF. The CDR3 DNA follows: TGCAGCGTTGATCGTGGGCTTGGGTACAATGAGCAGTTCTTC.

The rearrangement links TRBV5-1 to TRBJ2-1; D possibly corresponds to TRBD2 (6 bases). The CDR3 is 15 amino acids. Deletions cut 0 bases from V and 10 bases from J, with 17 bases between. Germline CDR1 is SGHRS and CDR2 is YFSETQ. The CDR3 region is CASSLGVVGGGEQFF. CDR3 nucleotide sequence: TGCGCCAGCAGCTTGGGGGTTGTTGGGGGAGGAGAGCAGTTCTTC.

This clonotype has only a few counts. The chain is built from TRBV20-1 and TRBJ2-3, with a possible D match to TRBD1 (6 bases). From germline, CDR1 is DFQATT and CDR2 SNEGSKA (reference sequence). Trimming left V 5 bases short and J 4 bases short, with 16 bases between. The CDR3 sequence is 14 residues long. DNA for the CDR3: TGCAGTGCTGCCCGGGACATTAGGGCAGATACGCAGTATTTT. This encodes CSAARDIRADTQYF.

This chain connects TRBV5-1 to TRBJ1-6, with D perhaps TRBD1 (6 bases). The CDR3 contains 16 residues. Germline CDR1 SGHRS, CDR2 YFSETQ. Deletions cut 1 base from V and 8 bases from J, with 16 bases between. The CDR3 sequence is CASSLTPGQKDSPLHF. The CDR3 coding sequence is TGCGCCAGCAGCTTGACGCCCGGACAGAAGGATTCACCCCTCCACTTT.

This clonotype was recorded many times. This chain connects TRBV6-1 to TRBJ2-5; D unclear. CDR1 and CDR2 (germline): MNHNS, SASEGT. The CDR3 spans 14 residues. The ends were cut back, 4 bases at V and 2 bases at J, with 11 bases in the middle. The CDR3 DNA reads TGTGCCAGCAGTGGTCTCCTAAATCAAGAGACCCAGTACTTC. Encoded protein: CASSGLLNQETQYF.

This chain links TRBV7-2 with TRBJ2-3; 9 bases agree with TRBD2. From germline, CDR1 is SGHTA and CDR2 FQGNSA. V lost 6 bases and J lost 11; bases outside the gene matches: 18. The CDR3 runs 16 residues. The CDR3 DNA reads TGTGCCAGCAGAATCGGTAGCGGGGGACTAACGGGGGGGCAGTATTTT. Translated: CASRIGSGGLTGGQYF.

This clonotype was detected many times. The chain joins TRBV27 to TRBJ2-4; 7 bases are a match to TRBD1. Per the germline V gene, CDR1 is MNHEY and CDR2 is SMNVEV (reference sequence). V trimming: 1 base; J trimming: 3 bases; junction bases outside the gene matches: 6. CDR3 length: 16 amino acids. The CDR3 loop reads CASSLLSGGVKNIQYF. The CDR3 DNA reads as TGTGCCAGCAGTTTATTGTCAGGGGGAGTCAAAAACATTCAGTACTTC.

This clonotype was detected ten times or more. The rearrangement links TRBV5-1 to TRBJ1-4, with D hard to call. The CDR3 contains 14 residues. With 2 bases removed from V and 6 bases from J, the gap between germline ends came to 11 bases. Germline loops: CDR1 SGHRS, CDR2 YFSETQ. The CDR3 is CASSLGGRDEKLFF. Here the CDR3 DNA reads TGCGCCAGCAGCTTAGGAGGGCGGGATGAAAAACTGTTTTTT.

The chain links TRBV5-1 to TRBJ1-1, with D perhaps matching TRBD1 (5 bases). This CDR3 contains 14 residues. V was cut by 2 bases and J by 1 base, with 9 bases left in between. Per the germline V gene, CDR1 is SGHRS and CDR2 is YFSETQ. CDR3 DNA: TGCGCCAGCAGCTTTCGACAGAGGAACACTGAAGCTTTCTTT. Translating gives CASSFRQRNTEAFF.

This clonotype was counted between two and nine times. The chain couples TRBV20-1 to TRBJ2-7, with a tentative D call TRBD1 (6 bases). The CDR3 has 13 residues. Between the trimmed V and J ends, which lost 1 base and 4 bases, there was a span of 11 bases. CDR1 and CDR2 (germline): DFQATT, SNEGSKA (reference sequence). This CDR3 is CSARARTVYEQYF. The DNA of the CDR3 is TGCAGTGCTAGAGCCAGGACAGTATACGAGCAGTACTTC.